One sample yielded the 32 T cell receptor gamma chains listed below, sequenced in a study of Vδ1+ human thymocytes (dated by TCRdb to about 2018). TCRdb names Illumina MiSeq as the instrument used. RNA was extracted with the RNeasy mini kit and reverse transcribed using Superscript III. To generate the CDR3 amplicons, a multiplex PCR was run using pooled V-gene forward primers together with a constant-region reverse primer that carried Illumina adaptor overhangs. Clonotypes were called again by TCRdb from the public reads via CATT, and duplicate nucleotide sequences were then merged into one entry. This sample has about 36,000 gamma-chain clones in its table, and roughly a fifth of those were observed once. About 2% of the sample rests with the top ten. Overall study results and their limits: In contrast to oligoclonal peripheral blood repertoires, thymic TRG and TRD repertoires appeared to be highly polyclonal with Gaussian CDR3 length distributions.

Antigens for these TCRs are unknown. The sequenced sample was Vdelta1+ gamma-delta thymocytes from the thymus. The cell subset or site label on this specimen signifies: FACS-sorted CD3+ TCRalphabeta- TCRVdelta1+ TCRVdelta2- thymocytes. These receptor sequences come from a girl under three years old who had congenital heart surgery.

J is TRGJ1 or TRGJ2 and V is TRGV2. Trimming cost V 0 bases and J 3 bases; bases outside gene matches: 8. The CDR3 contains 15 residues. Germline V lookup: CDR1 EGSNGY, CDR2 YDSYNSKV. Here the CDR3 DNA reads TGTGCCACCTGGGACGGGCCTAAGTTTTATTATAAGAAACTCTTT. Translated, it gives CATWDGPKFYYKKLF.

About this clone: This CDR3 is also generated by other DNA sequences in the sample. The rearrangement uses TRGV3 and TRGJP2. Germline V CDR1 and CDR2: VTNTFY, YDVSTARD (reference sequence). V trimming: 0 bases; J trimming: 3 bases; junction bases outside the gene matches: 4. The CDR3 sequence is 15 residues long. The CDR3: CATWDRLGSDWIKTF. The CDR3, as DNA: TGTGCCACCTGGGACAGGTTAGGTAGTGATTGGATCAAGACGTTT.

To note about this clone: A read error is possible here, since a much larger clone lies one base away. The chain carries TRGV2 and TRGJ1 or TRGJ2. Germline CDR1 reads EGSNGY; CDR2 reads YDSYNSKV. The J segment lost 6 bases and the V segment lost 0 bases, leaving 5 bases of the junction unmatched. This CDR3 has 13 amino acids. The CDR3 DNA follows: TGTGCCACCTGGGACGGGGTTTGTTATAAGAAACTCTTT. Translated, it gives CATWDGVCYKKLF.

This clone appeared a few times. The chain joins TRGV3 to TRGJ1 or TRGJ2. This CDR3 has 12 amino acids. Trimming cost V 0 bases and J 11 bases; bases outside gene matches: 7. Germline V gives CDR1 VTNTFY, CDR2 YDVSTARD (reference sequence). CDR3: CATWDRPTEKLF. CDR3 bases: TGTGCCACCTGGGACAGGCCGACGGAGAAACTCTTT.

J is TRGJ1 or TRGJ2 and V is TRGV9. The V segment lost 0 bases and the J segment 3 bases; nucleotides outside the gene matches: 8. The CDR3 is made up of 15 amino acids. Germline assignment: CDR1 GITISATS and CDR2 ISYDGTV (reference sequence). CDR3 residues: CALWEVPGVYYKKLF. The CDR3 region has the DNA TGTGCCTTGTGGGAGGTGCCTGGTGTTTATTATAAGAAACTCTTT.

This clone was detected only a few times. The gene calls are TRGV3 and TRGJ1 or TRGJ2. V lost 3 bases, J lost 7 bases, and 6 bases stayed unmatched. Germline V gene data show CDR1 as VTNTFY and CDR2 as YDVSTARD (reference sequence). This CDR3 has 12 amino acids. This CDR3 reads CATWDGLYKKLF. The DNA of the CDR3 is TGTGCCACCTGGGACGGACTCTATAAGAAACTCTTT.

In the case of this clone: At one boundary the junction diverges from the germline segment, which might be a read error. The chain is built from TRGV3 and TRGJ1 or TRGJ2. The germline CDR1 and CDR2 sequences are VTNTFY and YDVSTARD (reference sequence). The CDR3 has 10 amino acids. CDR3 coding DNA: TGTGCCACCTGGGACTTAGCGGGGGTCTTT. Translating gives CATWDLAGVF.

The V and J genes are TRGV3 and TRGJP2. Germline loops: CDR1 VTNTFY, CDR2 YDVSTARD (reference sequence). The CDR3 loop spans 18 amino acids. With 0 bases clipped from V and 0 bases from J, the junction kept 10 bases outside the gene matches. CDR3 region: CATWDRQAPYSSDWIKTF. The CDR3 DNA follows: TGTGCCACCTGGGACAGGCAGGCCCCTTATAGTAGTGATTGGATCAAGACGTTT.

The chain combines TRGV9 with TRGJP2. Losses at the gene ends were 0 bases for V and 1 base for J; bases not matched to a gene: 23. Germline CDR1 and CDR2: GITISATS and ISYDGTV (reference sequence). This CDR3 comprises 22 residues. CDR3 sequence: CALWEVHGKTFWEASSDWIKTF. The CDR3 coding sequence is TGTGCCTTGTGGGAGGTGCACGGGAAAACGTTTTGGGAGGCTAGTAGTGATTGGATCAAGACGTTT.

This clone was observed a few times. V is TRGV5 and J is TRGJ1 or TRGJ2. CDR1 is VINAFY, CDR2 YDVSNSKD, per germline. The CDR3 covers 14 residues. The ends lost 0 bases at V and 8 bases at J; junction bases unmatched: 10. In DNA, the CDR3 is TGTGCCACCTGGGACAGGCCCCCACCGGATAAGAAACTCTTT. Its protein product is CATWDRPPPDKKLF.

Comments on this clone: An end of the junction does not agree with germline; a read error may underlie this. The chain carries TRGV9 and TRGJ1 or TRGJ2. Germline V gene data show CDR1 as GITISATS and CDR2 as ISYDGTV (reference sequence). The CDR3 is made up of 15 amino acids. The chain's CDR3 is CALCWMRRVGYKELF. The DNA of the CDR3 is TGTGCCTTGTGTTGGATGCGAAGAGTGGGTTATAAGGAACTCTTT.

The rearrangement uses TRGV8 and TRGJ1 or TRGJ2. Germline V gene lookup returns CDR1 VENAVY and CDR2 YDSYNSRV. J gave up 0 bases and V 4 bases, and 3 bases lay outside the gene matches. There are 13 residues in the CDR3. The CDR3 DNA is TGTGCCACCTGGGAGCTGAATTATTATAAGAAACTCTTT. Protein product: CATWELNYYKKLF.

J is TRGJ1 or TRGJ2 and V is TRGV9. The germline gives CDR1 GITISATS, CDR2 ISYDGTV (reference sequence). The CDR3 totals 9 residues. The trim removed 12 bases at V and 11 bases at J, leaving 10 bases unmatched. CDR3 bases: TGTGCCCCACCCGGGGAGAAACTCTTT. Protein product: CAPPGEKLF.

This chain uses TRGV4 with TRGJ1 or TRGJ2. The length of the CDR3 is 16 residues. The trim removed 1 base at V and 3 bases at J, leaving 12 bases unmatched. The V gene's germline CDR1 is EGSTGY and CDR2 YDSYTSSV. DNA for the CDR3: TGTGCCACCTGGGATGGACGTCTACTTACTTATTATAAGAAACTCTTT. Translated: CATWDGRLLTYYKKLF.

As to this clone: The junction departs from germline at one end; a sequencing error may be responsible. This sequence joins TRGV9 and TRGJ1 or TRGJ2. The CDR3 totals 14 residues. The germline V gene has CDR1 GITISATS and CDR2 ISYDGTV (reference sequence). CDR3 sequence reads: CALWEAPLRDKNLF. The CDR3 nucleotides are TGTGCCTTGTGGGAGGCCCCGTTGAGGGATAAGAATCTCTTT.

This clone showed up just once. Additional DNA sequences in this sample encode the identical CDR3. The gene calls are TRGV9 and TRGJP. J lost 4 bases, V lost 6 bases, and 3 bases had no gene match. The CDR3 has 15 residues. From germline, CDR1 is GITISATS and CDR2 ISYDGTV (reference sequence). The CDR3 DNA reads TGTGCCTTGTGGACCCAAGAGTTGGGCAAAAAAATCAAGGTATTT. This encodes CALWTQELGKKIKVF.

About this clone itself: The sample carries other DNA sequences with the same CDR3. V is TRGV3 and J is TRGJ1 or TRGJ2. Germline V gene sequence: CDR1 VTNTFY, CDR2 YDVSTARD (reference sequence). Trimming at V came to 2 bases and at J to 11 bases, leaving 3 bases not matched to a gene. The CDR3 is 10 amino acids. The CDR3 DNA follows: TGTGCCACCTGGGACAAGCAGAAACTCTTT. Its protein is CATWDKQKLF.

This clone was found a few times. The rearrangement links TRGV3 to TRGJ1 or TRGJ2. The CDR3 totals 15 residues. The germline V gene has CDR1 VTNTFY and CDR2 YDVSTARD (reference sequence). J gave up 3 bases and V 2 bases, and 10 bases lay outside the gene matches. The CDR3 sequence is CATWDTHGFYYKKLF. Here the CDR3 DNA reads TGTGCCACCTGGGACACGCACGGGTTTTATTATAAGAAACTCTTT.

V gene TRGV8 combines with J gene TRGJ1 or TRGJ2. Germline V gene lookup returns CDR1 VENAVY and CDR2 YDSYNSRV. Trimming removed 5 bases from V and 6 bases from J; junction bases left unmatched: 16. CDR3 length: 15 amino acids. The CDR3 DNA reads TGTGCCACCTGGGGTACCTTGCTTGGTGGTTATAAGAAACTCTTT. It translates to CATWGTLLGGYKKLF.

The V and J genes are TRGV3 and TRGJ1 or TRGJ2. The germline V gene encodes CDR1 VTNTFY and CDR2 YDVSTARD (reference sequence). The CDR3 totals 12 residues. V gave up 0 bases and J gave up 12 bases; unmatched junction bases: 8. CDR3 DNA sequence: TGTGCCACCTGGGACAGGCGTTCCTGGAAACTCTTT. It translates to CATWDRRSWKLF.

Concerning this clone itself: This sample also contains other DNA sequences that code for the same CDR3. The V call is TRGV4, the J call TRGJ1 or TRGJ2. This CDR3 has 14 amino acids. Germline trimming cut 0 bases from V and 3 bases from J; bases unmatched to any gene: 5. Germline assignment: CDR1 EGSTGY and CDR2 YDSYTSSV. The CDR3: CATWDGGPYYKKLF. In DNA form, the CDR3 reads TGTGCCACCTGGGATGGGGGCCCTTATTATAAGAAACTCTTT.

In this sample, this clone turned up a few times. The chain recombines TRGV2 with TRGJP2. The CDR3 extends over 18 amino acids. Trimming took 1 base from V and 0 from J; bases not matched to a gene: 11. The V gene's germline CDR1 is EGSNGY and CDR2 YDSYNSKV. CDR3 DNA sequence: TGTGCCACCTGGGACGGACACGCACTATATAGTAGTGATTGGATCAAGACGTTT. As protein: CATWDGHALYSSDWIKTF.

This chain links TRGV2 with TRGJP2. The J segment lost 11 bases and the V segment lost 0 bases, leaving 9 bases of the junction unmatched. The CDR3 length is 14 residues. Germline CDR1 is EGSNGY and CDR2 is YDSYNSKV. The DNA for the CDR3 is TGTGCCACCTGGGACGGGCCAGGGGAATGGATCAAGACGTTT. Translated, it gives CATWDGPGEWIKTF.

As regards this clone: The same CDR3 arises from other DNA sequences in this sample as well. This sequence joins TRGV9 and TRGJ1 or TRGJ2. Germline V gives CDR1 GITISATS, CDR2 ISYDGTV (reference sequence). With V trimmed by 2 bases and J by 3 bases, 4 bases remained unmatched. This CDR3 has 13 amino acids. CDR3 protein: CALWEGGYYKKLF. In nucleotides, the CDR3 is TGTGCCTTGTGGGAGGGCGGTTATTATAAGAAACTCTTT.

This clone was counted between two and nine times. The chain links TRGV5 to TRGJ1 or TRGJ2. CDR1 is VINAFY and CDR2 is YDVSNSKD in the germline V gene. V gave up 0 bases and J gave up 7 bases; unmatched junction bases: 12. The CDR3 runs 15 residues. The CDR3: CATWDRQRIEYKKLF. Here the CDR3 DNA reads TGTGCCACCTGGGACAGGCAGAGGATTGAATATAAGAAACTCTTT.

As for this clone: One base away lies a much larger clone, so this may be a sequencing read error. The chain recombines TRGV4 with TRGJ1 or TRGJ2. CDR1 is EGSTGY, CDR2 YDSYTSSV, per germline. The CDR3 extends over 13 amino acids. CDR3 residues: CAAWDGPYYKKLF. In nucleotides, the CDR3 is TGTGCCGCCTGGGACGGGCCGTATTATAAGAAACTCTTT.

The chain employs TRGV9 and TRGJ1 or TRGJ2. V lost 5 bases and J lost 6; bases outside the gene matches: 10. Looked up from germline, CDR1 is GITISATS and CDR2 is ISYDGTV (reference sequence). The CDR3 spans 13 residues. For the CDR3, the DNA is TGTGCCTTGTGGGTACGGGCGGCTTATAAGAAACTCTTT. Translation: CALWVRAAYKKLF.

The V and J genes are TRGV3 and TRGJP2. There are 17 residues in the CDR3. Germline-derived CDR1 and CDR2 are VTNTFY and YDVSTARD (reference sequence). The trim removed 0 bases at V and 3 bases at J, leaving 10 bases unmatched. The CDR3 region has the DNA TGTGCCACCTGGGACAGGCCAGGCCGTGGTAGTGATTGGATCAAGACGTTT. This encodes CATWDRPGRGSDWIKTF.

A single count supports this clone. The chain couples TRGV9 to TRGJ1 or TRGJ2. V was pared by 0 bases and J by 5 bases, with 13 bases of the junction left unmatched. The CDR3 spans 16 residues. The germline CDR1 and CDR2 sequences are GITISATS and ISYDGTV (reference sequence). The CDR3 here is CALWEVHGSGDYKKLF. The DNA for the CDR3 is TGTGCCTTGTGGGAGGTGCATGGGTCTGGTGATTATAAGAAACTCTTT.

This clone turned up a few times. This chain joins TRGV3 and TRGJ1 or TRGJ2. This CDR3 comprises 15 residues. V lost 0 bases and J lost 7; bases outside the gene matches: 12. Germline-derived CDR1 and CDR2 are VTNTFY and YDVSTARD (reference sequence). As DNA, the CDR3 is TGTGCCACCTGGGACAGGCCGTACTCCTCGTATAAGAAACTCTTT. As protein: CATWDRPYSSYKKLF.

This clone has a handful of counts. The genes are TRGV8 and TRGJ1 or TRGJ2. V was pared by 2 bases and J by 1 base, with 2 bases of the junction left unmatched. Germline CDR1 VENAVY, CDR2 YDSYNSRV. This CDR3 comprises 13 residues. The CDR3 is CATWDKNYYKKLF. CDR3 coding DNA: TGTGCCACCTGGGATAAAAATTATTATAAGAAACTCTTT.

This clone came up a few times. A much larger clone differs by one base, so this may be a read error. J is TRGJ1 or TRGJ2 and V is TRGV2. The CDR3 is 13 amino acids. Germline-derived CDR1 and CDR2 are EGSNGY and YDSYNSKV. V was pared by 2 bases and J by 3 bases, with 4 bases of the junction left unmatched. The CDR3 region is CATWDAIYYKKLF. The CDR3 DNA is TGTGCCACCTGGGACGCGATTTATTATAAGAAACTCTTT.